The source of this T cell receptor (beta chain) is a study of T-cell memory formation after mild COVID-19. This clonotype was recorded a few times. TCRdb fed the 5' RACE reads into MiXCR, producing one record per CDR3 protein. The sample holds roughly 450,000 distinct CDR3 sequences, roughly 17% seen once. This CDR3 region has 17 residues. Per the germline V gene, CDR1 is SNHLY and CDR2 is FYNNEI. Trimming took off 7 bases at V and 3 bases at J, with 24 bases between the two ends. The specimen was PBMCs or a T cell subset sorted from them (not recorded which). J is TRBJ1-2 and V is TRBV2; D possibly corresponds to TRBD1 (5 bases). The clonotype was recovered from a man aged 18 to 30 who had mild COVID-19 (a few samples of this study predate the infection). Cell type and time point are not known. CDR3 amino acids: CASIQSQIPKGYYGYTF. CDR3 nucleotides: TGTGCCAGCATTCAATCACAGATCCCCAAGGGGTACTATGGCTACACCTTC.